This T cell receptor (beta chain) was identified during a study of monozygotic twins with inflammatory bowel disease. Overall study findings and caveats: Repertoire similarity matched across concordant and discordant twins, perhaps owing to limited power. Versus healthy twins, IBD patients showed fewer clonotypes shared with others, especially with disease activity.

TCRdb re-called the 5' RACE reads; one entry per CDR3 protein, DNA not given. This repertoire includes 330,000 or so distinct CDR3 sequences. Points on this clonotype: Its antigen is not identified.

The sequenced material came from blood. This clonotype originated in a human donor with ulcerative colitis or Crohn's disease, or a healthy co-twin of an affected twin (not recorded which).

CDR3 protein: CASSLKGTGEAFF. J is TRBJ1-1 and V is TRBV7-3; TCRdb lists TRBD1, though no DNA is available to test this call. Per the germline V gene, CDR1 is SGHTA and CDR2 is FQGTGA. The CDR3 covers 13 residues.